This T cell receptor (beta chain) was retrieved from a study of T cell responses to AZD1222 COVID-19 vaccine. General study points: Close to half of all spike-specific TCRs reportedly target regions of the variants that are unmutated. White British donors predominated, females outnumbered males, and clonal diversity was possibly underestimated. Repertoire sampling was restricted to post-peak T cell response timepoints. Increases in Spike-specific TCR breadth and depth were seen after two AZD1222 doses.

Sequencing used immunoSEQ multiplex PCR; TCRdb keeps in-frame clones, though not all of them. The profile covers tens of thousands of clones, with over 75% appearing a single time and nearly 25% taken by the ten largest. The CDR3 spans 16 residues. CDR1 ENHRY and CDR2 SYGVKD come from the germline V gene. V lost 11 bases to trimming and J lost 0 bases; unmatched junction nucleotides: 9. With regard to this clone: Its antigen remains unknown.

The specimen was peripheral blood, collected on day 0 of AZD1222 vaccination. The source of this sequence is an adult in good health. The chain joins TRBV10-3 to TRBJ2-1, with 11 bases aligning to TRBD1. The CDR3 sequence is CAVWTGGQSSYNEQFF. Here the CDR3 DNA reads TGTGCCGTGTGGACAGGGGGCCAGAGCTCCTACAATGAGCAGTTCTTC.